The clone carrying this T cell receptor beta chain has at least ten counts. Relative to the germline gene, one junction end is altered; a read error may explain this. The data originate from a study of patients and donors after allogeneic stem cell transplantation. Each CDR3 protein is one row after TCRdb ran MiXCR on the RT-PCR reads. This sample has under 95,000 distinct CDR3 sequences; roughly 5.1% occur once, and the top ten carry 2.6%. The germline CDR1 and CDR2 sequences are MNHNY and SVGAGI (reference sequence). The CDR3 covers 12 residues. The clonotype comes from a human donor who was either an allogeneic HSCT recipient or a stem cell or donor lymphocyte infusion donor (not recorded which). It is not recorded whose cells these are; they may come from a transplant donor. The chain employs TRBV6-6 and TRBJ2-5; no firm D call. Sequenced: blood, either unsorted or a sorted T cell fraction (not recorded which). The chain's CDR3 is CASSNTQQTQYF. The CDR3 DNA follows: TGTGCCAGCAGTAACACCCAACAGACCCAGTACTTC.